A single sample gave rise to the 25 T cell receptor beta chains below, sequenced in a study of shared clonotypes between healthy human individuals. Sequencing was performed with immunoSEQ multiplex PCR; in TCRdb, only in-frame clones are kept and a portion is missing. The sample has fewer than 3 million clones, 80% to 95% seen once; the top ten hold roughly 0.34%. What was sequenced was naive CD4+ T cells from PBMCs. Subset noted: CD45RA+ positively selected. All receptors derive from a young man in good health. Some clones in this sample may be carry-over from other donors' samples.

The chain recombines TRBV11-2 with TRBJ2-5, with 11 bases that match TRBD1. The CDR3 consists of 16 residues. V lost 7 bases to trimming and J lost 4 bases; unmatched junction nucleotides: 11. Germline loops: CDR1 SGHAT, CDR2 FQNNGV. The CDR3 loop is CASNVFGTGGRETQYF. The CDR3 bases are TGTGCCAGCAACGTTTTCGGGACAGGGGGTAGAGAGACCCAGTACTTC.

This chain uses TRBV7-3 with TRBJ2-3, with D unclear. The V gene lost 4 bases and the J gene lost 3 bases, with 11 bases spanning the gap. This CDR3 spans 14 amino acids. Germline CDR1 SGHTA, CDR2 FQGTGA. The CDR3 reads CASSSRAITDTQYF. Here the CDR3 DNA reads TGTGCCAGCAGCTCCAGAGCGATAACAGATACGCAGTATTTT.

The J gene is TRBJ2-1, the V gene TRBV7-2, with 9 nucleotides matching TRBD1. Trimming took 5 bases from V and 0 from J; bases not matched to a gene: 8. The CDR3 is 17 residues long. Germline V gene data show CDR1 as SGHTA and CDR2 as FQGNSA. CDR3 loop: CASSLLATGGSYNEQFF. CDR3 in DNA: TGTGCCAGCAGCCTATTGGCGACAGGGGGCTCCTACAATGAGCAGTTCTTC.

The chain joins TRBV14 to TRBJ1-4; D gene unclear. The CDR3 is 13 amino acids. V was shortened by 6 bases and J by 7 bases, with 12 bases between the two germline ends. The germline V gene encodes CDR1 SGHDN and CDR2 FVKESK. CDR3 residues: CASSRIGSEKLFF. CDR3 in DNA: TGTGCCAGCAGTCGTATCGGGTCTGAAAAACTGTTTTTT.

This clone was counted a few times. The chain carries TRBV2 and TRBJ2-7; 8 nucleotides agree with TRBD1. In germline, CDR1 is SNHLY, CDR2 FYNNEI. J lost 3 bases, V lost 7 bases, and 5 bases had no gene match. This CDR3 is built from 13 residues. As DNA, the CDR3 is TGTGCCAGCAACATAGACAGGGGCTACGAGCAGTACTTC. Translating gives CASNIDRGYEQYF. Based on the CDR3 plus reference TRBV2 and TRBJ2-7, the full variable domain is EPEVTQTPSHQVTQMGQEVILRCVPISNHLYFYWYRQILGQKVEFLVSFYNNEISEKSEIFDDQFSVERPDGSNFTLKIRSTKLEDSAMYFCASNIDRGYEQYFGPGTRLTVT.

The chain joins TRBV27 to TRBJ2-7; TRBD1 might be the D (7 bases). Germline V gene lookup returns CDR1 MNHEY and CDR2 SMNVEV (reference sequence). The length of the CDR3 is 14 residues. V lost 1 base to trimming and J lost 4 bases, with 11 bases between them. CDR3 bases: TGTGCCAGCAGTTTATACCCAGGGGGGTACGAGCAGTACTTC. Amino acid sequence: CASSLYPGGYEQYF.

This chain connects TRBV5-1 to TRBJ2-1; 8 nucleotides agree with TRBD2. With V trimmed by 4 bases and J by 2 bases, 5 bases remained unmatched. The CDR3 runs 15 residues. CDR1 and CDR2 (germline): SGHRS, YFSETQ. CDR3 sequence reads: CASSPGGSAYNEQFF. For the CDR3, the DNA is TGCGCCAGCAGCCCGGGGGGGAGTGCCTACAATGAGCAGTTCTTC. The full variable domain, its missing parts supplied by reference TRBV5-1 and TRBJ2-1, is KAGVTQTPRYLIKTRGQQVTLSCSPISGHRSVSWYQQTPGQGLQFLFEYFSETQRNKGNFPGRFSGRQFSNSRSEMNVSTLELGDSALYLCASSPGGSAYNEQFFGPGTRLTVL.

A word on this clone: The junction does not match germline at one end; this may be a read error. The chain carries TRBV5-3 and TRBJ1-1; the D gene is possibly TRBD1 (5 bases). TRBV5-3 is an ORF; its function is uncertain. The CDR3 is made up of 12 amino acids. The CDR3 coding sequence is TGTGCCAGAACCTTGGGGGGGACTGAAGCTTTCTTT. Translation: CARTLGGTEAFF.

The count of this clone is one. The chain has TRBV28 and TRBJ1-5, with TRBD1 matching 7 bases. CDR1 MDHEN and CDR2 SYDVKM come from the germline V gene. The CDR3 spans 17 residues. The V segment lost 6 bases and the J segment 4 bases; nucleotides outside the gene matches: 15. This CDR3 reads CASRSPGTEGKNQPQHF. The CDR3 DNA reads TGTGCCAGCAGGTCCCCCGGGACAGAAGGTAAAAATCAGCCCCAGCATTTT.

The count of this clone is one. This chain links TRBV5-8 with TRBJ1-5; no clear D gene. Germline V lookup: CDR1 SGHTS, CDR2 YDEGEE. This CDR3 spans 18 amino acids. The V end lost 2 bases, the J end lost 1 base, and 19 bases lay between the germline ends. CDR3 bases: TGTGCCAGCAGCTTATGGTTATCGGTAGGATTGAGCAATCAGCCCCAGCATTTT. Protein sequence: CASSLWLSVGLSNQPQHF.

This rearrangement joins TRBV5-1 to TRBJ2-5; D unclear. The V gene lost 0 bases and the J gene lost 1 base, with 10 bases spanning the gap. The CDR3 covers 15 residues. Germline values: CDR1 SGHRS, CDR2 YFSETQ. The CDR3 loop is CASSLGATFQETQYF. DNA of the CDR3: TGCGCCAGCAGCTTGGGCGCTACCTTCCAAGAGACCCAGTACTTC.

This clone was detected once. The chain combines TRBV7-8 with TRBJ2-2, with D possibly being TRBD2 (5 bases). Germline values: CDR1 SGHVS, CDR2 FQNEAQ. The ends were cut back, 0 bases at V and 0 bases at J, with 14 bases in the middle. The CDR3 loop spans 18 amino acids. CDR3 coding DNA: TGTGCCAGCAGCTTAGCGTGGCTAGCCCTGGCGAACACCGGGGAGCTGTTTTTT. Encoded protein: CASSLAWLALANTGELFF.

The chain carries TRBV9 and TRBJ1-2; TRBD1 agrees at 7 bases. Looked up from germline, CDR1 is SGDLS and CDR2 is YYNGEE. The CDR3 loop spans 13 amino acids. The trim removed 5 bases at V and 7 bases at J, leaving 8 bases unmatched. CDR3 DNA sequence: TGTGCCAGCAGAAGCGGGCAGGGGGTTGGCTACACCTTC. As protein: CASRSGQGVGYTF.

The chain has TRBV9 and TRBJ2-2; TRBD2 agrees at 7 bases. Germline V lookup: CDR1 SGDLS, CDR2 YYNGEE. V shed 0 bases, J shed 4 bases, and the junction held 3 bases outside the gene matches. The length of the CDR3 is 15 residues. In nucleotides, the CDR3 is TGTGCCAGCAGCGTAGCCCCGGGGGGCACCGGGGAGCTGTTTTTT. Its translation: CASSVAPGGTGELFF.

The CDR3 DNA is TGTGCCAGCACCCAGAACAGGGACTATGGCTACACCTTC. Translated: CASTQNRDYGYTF. V gene TRBV6-5 combines with J gene TRBJ1-2; a possible D gene is TRBD1 (6 bases). This CDR3 is built from 13 residues. Trimming took off 7 bases at V and 3 bases at J, with 12 bases between the two ends. The germline CDR1 and CDR2 sequences are MNHEY and SVGAGI.

The chain is built from TRBV5-4 and TRBJ2-7, with TRBD2 matching over 11 bases. CDR1 is SGHNT, CDR2 YYREEE, per germline (reference sequence). With 4 bases clipped from V and 2 bases from J, the junction kept 8 bases outside the gene matches. CDR3 length equals 16 residues. CDR3 in DNA: TGTGCCAGCAGCCCGGGGACTAGCGGCCGAACCTACGAGCAGTACTTC. This translates into CASSPGTSGRTYEQYF.

The DNA of the CDR3 is TGTGCCAGCGGGGACAGCTCTTACACAGATACGCAGTATTTT. Residues: CASGDSSYTDTQYF. V and J are TRBV25-1 and TRBJ2-3; 7 bases are shared with TRBD1. Germline-derived CDR1 and CDR2 are MGHDK and SYGVNS. The V and J ends lost 8 bases and 2 bases, in that order; junction bases with no gene match: 7. The CDR3 has 14 residues.

This chain links TRBV23-1 with TRBJ1-2; D is unclear. TRBV23-1 carries the ORF label, with uncertain function. V shed 8 bases and J shed 1 base, with 20 bases lying between them. This CDR3 is built from 16 residues. The CDR3, as DNA: TGCGCCAGCCATCCTGGGGAGATTATAATTAACTATGGCTACACCTTC. Residues: CASHPGEIIINYGYTF.

This chain joins TRBV6-1 and TRBJ2-7, with TRBD1 matching 10 bases. CDR3 length: 14 residues. V shed 4 bases and J 1 base; nucleotides not matched to a gene: 1. CDR1 MNHNS and CDR2 SASEGT come from the germline V gene. The CDR3: CASSGTGGSYEQYF. The CDR3 DNA is TGTGCCAGCAGTGGGACAGGGGGTTCCTACGAGCAGTACTTC.

The rearrangement links TRBV5-8 to TRBJ1-5, with D unresolved. The V and J ends lost 0 bases and 0 bases respectively, with 13 bases between them. The CDR3 is 17 amino acids. In germline, CDR1 is SGHTS, CDR2 YDEGEE. CDR3 nucleotide sequence: TGTGCCAGCAGCTTGGAGTTCGCAGCTTATAGCAATCAGCCCCAGCATTTT. Its protein is CASSLEFAAYSNQPQHF.

The chain couples TRBV7-9 to TRBJ1-4; TRBD1 is a possible D gene (6 bases). Trimming left V 5 bases short and J 8 bases short, with 18 bases between. The CDR3 is 15 amino acids. Germline-derived CDR1 and CDR2 are SEHNR and FQNEAQ (reference sequence). The CDR3 DNA reads TGTGCCAGCAGCCCGAGACAGGCCACTGGGGAAAAACTGTTTTTT. Translated: CASSPRQATGEKLFF.

This clone has just a few counts. The chain couples TRBV19 to TRBJ1-1, with D unresolved. Trimming left V 1 base short and J 6 bases short, with 9 bases between. Germline V gene sequence: CDR1 LNHDA, CDR2 SQIVND (reference sequence). CDR3 length equals 13 residues. The CDR3 DNA is TGTGCCAGTAGTATAGGGGATCGCGCTGAAGCTTTCTTT. This translates into CASSIGDRAEAFF.

About this clone itself: This CDR3 is also generated by other DNA sequences in the sample. The genes are TRBV18 and TRBJ1-2, with D possibly TRBD1 on 6 matching bases. V dropped 3 bases and J dropped 7 bases, with 9 bases sitting between them. This CDR3 is built from 12 residues. Germline-derived CDR1 and CDR2 are KGHSH and LQKENI. The CDR3 here is CASSPPGAGYTF. As DNA, the CDR3 is TGTGCCAGCTCACCCCCGGGGGCTGGCTACACCTTC.

The rearrangement uses TRBV28 and TRBJ2-7, with 8 bases matching TRBD1. The CDR3 covers 12 residues. Trimming cost V 9 bases and J 4 bases; bases outside gene matches: 5. Germline V gives CDR1 MDHEN, CDR2 SYDVKM. CDR3 region: CASGQGMYEQYF. In nucleotides, the CDR3 is TGTGCCAGTGGACAGGGAATGTACGAGCAGTACTTC.

The J gene is TRBJ2-5, the V gene TRBV18; TRBD2 matches at 10 bases. After removal of 3 bases from V and 5 bases from J, the junction contained 9 bases not matched to a gene. Germline assignment: CDR1 KGHSH and CDR2 LQKENI. The CDR3 loop spans 16 amino acids. The CDR3 nucleotides read TGTGCCAGCTCACCCGGAATAGCGGGAGGTCAGGAGACCCAGTACTTC. Amino acids: CASSPGIAGGQETQYF.